This TCR beta chain was sequenced for a study of technical replicates of blood from a few donors. Trimming removed 6 bases at V and 0 bases at J, with 12 bases between. The CDR3 is made up of 15 amino acids. Looked up from germline, CDR1 is MRHNA and CDR2 is SNTAGT. Sequencing was performed with immunoSEQ multiplex PCR; in TCRdb, only in-frame clones are kept and a portion is missing. This table has tens of thousands of clones, 80% to 95% appearing once. The TCR sequence derives from a human donor in good health. Some clones in this sample may be carry-over from other donors' samples. The rearrangement uses TRBV6-4 and TRBJ2-4, with D perhaps TRBD2 (6 bases). Sequenced sample: T cells isolated from PBMCs. The CDR3 loop is CASRGRTLAKNIQYF. The CDR3 nucleotides are TGTGCCAGCAGGGGGAGGACGTTAGCCAAAAACATTCAGTACTTC.